This passage covers 32 T cell receptor beta chains from one sample sequenced in a study of blood T cells in healthy people across ages. Using a J-beta primer mix together with a sample-barcoded 5' primer, a second PCR was run for roughly 6 to 11 cycles. In TCRdb, the 5' RACE reads were re-called with MiXCR into one record per CDR3 protein. The table has 600,000 or so distinct CDR3 sequences, about 30% seen once; the top ten hold 15% to 19%. Sequencing was performed on blood. The receptors here all came from a woman of 80 years or more in good health.

Many counts were recorded for this clonotype. The chain joins TRBV29-1 to TRBJ1-2; D ambiguous. This CDR3 is 15 amino acids long. Germline V lookup: CDR1 SQVTM, CDR2 ANQGSEA. The V end lost 2 bases, the J end lost 6 bases, and 19 bases lay between the germline ends. The CDR3: CSVEFGREKPNGYTF. The DNA of the CDR3 is TGCAGCGTTGAATTCGGGCGGGAAAAACCTAATGGCTACACCTTC.

The J gene is TRBJ2-1, the V gene TRBV20-1; possibly TRBD1 for D (6 bases). This CDR3 has 15 residues. Trimming shortened V by 0 bases and J by 2 bases, and 11 bases separated the two germline ends. Germline V CDR1 and CDR2: DFQATT, SNEGSKA (reference sequence). CDR3 residues: CSARDRAGAYNEQFF. The CDR3 bases are TGCAGTGCTAGAGATCGGGCAGGGGCCTACAATGAGCAGTTCTTC.

Ten or more counts support this clonotype. The rearrangement uses TRBV5-5 and TRBJ2-1; D might be TRBD2 (5 bases). V lost 0 bases and J 7 bases, leaving 17 bases between the germline ends. Looked up from germline, CDR1 is SGHKS and CDR2 is YYEKEE (reference sequence). This CDR3 region has 16 residues. The DNA for the CDR3 is TGTGCCAGCAGCTTGGCCTATGGCTTCACGGGGAATGAGCAGTTCTTC. Translating it yields CASSLAYGFTGNEQFF. The entire variable domain, with the rest obtained from reference TRBV5-5 and TRBJ2-1, is as follows: DAGVTQSPTHLIKTRGQQVTLRCSPISGHKSVSWYQQVLGQGPQFIFQYYEKEERGRGNFPDRFSARQFPNYSSELNVNALLLGDSALYLCASSLAYGFTGNEQFFGPGTRLTVL.

Points on this clonotype: The junction departs from the called germline gene at one end, perhaps through a read error. The rearrangement joins TRBV7-2 to TRBJ2-7; no clear D gene. Germline V CDR1 and CDR2: SGHTA, FQGNSA. There are 16 residues in the CDR3. The chain's CDR3 is CASSLDPRALFYAQYF. The DNA of the CDR3 is TGTGCCAGCAGCTTAGATCCTAGGGCCCTTTTTTACGCGCAGTACTTC.

This clonotype was counted between two and nine times. The chain carries TRBV6-6 and TRBJ2-7; the D gene is possibly TRBD2 (6 bases). V was pared by 2 bases and J by 0 bases, with 14 bases between. CDR1 and CDR2 (germline): MNHNY, SVGAGI (reference sequence). CDR3 length equals 16 residues. The CDR3 protein is CASSYAHERASYEQYF. CDR3 sequence (DNA): TGTGCCAGCAGTTACGCACATGAGCGGGCCTCCTACGAGCAGTACTTC.

V usage is TRBV7-3 and J usage is TRBJ2-3; D is tentatively TRBD1 or TRBD2 (5 bases each). Trimming removed 4 bases at V and 6 bases at J, with 14 bases between. The germline V gene has CDR1 SGHTA and CDR2 FQGTGA. The CDR3 spans 14 residues. The DNA for the CDR3 is TGTGCCAGCAGCTCCGGGGTGTCAGGGGATACGCAGTATTTT. This codes for CASSSGVSGDTQYF.

This clonotype was found a few times. The CDR3 coding sequence is TGTGCCAGTACCCCTCAACCCCTTAACACCGGGGAGCTGTTTTTT. Amino acid sequence: CASTPQPLNTGELFF. This chain uses TRBV7-2 with TRBJ2-2; D unclear. Germline lookup yields CDR1 SGHTA and CDR2 FQGNSA. V shed 9 bases and J shed 2 bases, with 16 bases lying between them. CDR3 length: 15 residues.

This clonotype was observed many times. The V and J genes are TRBV6-1 and TRBJ2-1; the D call may be TRBD1 or TRBD2 (6 bases each). There are 13 residues in the CDR3. Deletions cut 4 bases from V and 9 bases from J, with 13 bases between. Germline CDR1 MNHNS, CDR2 SASEGT. Here the CDR3 reads CASSGGRGPEQFF. In DNA form, the CDR3 reads TGTGCCAGCAGTGGGGGCCGGGGGCCTGAGCAGTTCTTC.

Regarding this clonotype: A single base separates this from a much larger clone, so it may be a read error. The gene calls are TRBV6-2 or TRBV6-3 and TRBJ2-1, with D unclear. Germline V gene data show CDR1 as MNHEY and CDR2 as SVGEGT. Trimming took 6 bases from V and 7 from J, leaving 7 bases between them. This CDR3 is built from 11 residues. CDR3 loop: CASRRTNEQFF. In DNA, the CDR3 is TGTGCCAGCAGGCGAACGAATGAGCAGTTCTTC.

The CDR3 reads CASSLEGGQGIRDTQYF. In nucleotides, the CDR3 is TGCGCCAGCAGCTTGGAAGGGGGACAGGGAATACGGGATACGCAGTATTTT. The chain joins TRBV5-1 to TRBJ2-3; 9 nucleotides agree with TRBD1. The CDR3 is 17 residues long. J was trimmed by 6 bases and V by 0 bases; bases with no gene match: 11. Germline CDR1 SGHRS, CDR2 YFSETQ.

The chain couples TRBV7-2 to TRBJ1-2, with TRBD1 as a possible D gene (5 bases). This CDR3 spans 14 amino acids. The germline CDR1 and CDR2 sequences are SGHTA and FQGNSA. V gave up 5 bases and J gave up 4 bases, with 14 bases separating them. CDR3: CASSPNRGAYGYTF. DNA of the CDR3: TGTGCCAGCAGCCCCAATAGAGGGGCCTATGGCTACACCTTC.

Remarks on this clonotype: This could be a read error, since a much larger clone is one nucleotide away. This chain joins TRBV20-1 and TRBJ2-5; D may correspond to TRBD1 or TRBD2 (6 bases each). Germline V gene lookup returns CDR1 DFQATT and CDR2 SNEGSKA (reference sequence). There are 16 residues in the CDR3. V lost 7 bases to trimming and J lost 5 bases, with 26 bases between them. CDR3 region: CSVYNRGDLPRETQYF. CDR3 nucleotides: TGCAGTGTTTACAATAGGGGGGACCTCCCGAGGGAGACCCAGTACTTC.

This clonotype was found many times. The chain uses TRBV20-1 and TRBJ1-5; 10 nucleotides match TRBD1. The germline V gene has CDR1 DFQATT and CDR2 SNEGSKA (reference sequence). Trimming removed 2 bases from V and 3 bases from J; junction bases left unmatched: 7. This CDR3 is built from 16 residues. The DNA of the CDR3 is TGCAGTGCTAGAAGGGACAGGGGAAGATTCAATCAGCCCCAGCATTTT. This translates into CSARRDRGRFNQPQHF.

This clonotype was counted ten times or more. This chain links TRBV20-1 with TRBJ1-6; no reliable D call. Trimming removed 3 bases at V and 5 bases at J, with 11 bases between. The CDR3 runs to 14 residues. Germline V gives CDR1 DFQATT, CDR2 SNEGSKA (reference sequence). In DNA form, the CDR3 reads TGCAGTGCTAGCAGGCGCATCGATAATTCACCCCTCCACTTT. This sequence encodes CSASRRIDNSPLHF.

The chain carries TRBV28 and TRBJ1-1; D not resolved. The CDR3 is 15 amino acids. Trimming cost V 2 bases and J 0 bases, with 10 bases left between them. The germline V gene has CDR1 MDHEN and CDR2 SYDVKM. CDR3 loop: CASSLRRQVNTEAFF. The CDR3 DNA follows: TGTGCCAGCAGTTTAAGGCGGCAGGTGAACACTGAAGCTTTCTTT.

There are many counts of this clonotype. V gene TRBV9 combines with J gene TRBJ1-2; D gene ambiguous. Trimming removed 0 bases at V and 2 bases at J, with 14 bases between. Germline CDR1 and CDR2: SGDLS and YYNGEE. The CDR3 extends over 16 amino acids. The CDR3 region is CASSVEVLDGNYGYTF. As DNA, the CDR3 is TGTGCCAGCAGCGTAGAGGTTCTAGACGGAAACTATGGCTACACCTTC.

This clonotype was observed a single time. A much larger clone differs by one base, so this may be a read error. The rearrangement uses TRBV6-1 and TRBJ2-1; 7 nucleotides align to TRBD1. CDR1 MNHNS and CDR2 SASEGT come from the germline V gene. The CDR3 runs 15 residues. In DNA form, the CDR3 reads TGTGCCGGCAGAAACCGACGGGACAGCCCCCTGGAGCAGTTCTTC. It yields the protein CAGRNRRDSPLEQFF.

The gene calls are TRBV28 and TRBJ2-3; TRBD2 matches at 16 bases. CDR3 length: 16 amino acids. Germline V CDR1 and CDR2: MDHEN, SYDVKM. J lost 4 bases, V lost 4 bases, and 2 bases had no gene match. For the CDR3, the DNA is TGTGCCAGCAGTTCGGGACTAGCGGGGGGGCCAGATACGCAGTATTTT. It specifies CASSSGLAGGPDTQYF.

This clonotype was counted ten times or more. The chain joins TRBV6-5 to TRBJ2-7; 7 nucleotides match TRBD2. This CDR3 is built from 13 residues. V lost 7 bases to trimming and J lost 3 bases; unmatched junction nucleotides: 6. CDR1 and CDR2 from the germline V gene are MNHEY and SVGAGI. CDR3: CASKRGEGYEQYF. The CDR3 coding sequence is TGTGCCAGCAAACGAGGGGAGGGCTACGAGCAGTACTTC.

This clonotype appeared a few times. The chain combines TRBV19 with TRBJ2-3; 11 bases line up with TRBD2. Germline V gene data show CDR1 as LNHDA and CDR2 as SQIVND (reference sequence). The junction had 6 bases not matched to a gene; V was cut back by 5 bases and J by 2 bases. CDR3 length: 16 residues. The CDR3 reads CASSLSGGGFTDTQYF. CDR3 DNA: TGTGCCAGTAGTCTTAGCGGGGGGGGATTCACAGATACGCAGTATTTT.

In this sample, this clonotype turned up many times. The CDR3 bases are TGTGCCTGGAGCCGAGGGGCAGGGACCTACGAGCAGTACTTC. It yields the protein CAWSRGAGTYEQYF. This chain uses TRBV30 with TRBJ2-7, with D tentatively TRBD1 or TRBD2 (5 bases each). The V and J ends lost 3 bases and 2 bases respectively, with 14 bases between them. Per germline, CDR1 GTSNPN and CDR2 SVGIG (reference sequence). The CDR3 sequence is 14 residues long.

To note about this clonotype: It may be a read error: a sequence one base away is much more abundant. The J gene is TRBJ2-7, the V gene TRBV20-1; the match to TRBD1 covers 8 bases. This CDR3 is 14 amino acids long. Per germline, CDR1 DFQATT and CDR2 SNEGSKA (reference sequence). In nucleotides, the CDR3 is TGCAGTTCCGACTCTGGGCAGGGGGCATACGGGCAGTACTTC. It encodes CSSDSGQGAYGQYF.

The chain couples TRBV2 to TRBJ2-7; D is unresolved. V lost 4 bases and J lost 7, with 8 bases in between. Germline V lookup: CDR1 SNHLY, CDR2 FYNNEI. CDR3 length equals 11 residues. In DNA, the CDR3 is TGTGCCAGCAGTGGCCGCAATGAGCAGTACTTC. Translating gives CASSGRNEQYF.

This clonotype came up a few times. This rearrangement joins TRBV15 to TRBJ1-1, with 7 positions matching TRBD1. J lost 1 base, V lost 1 base, and 3 bases had no gene match. CDR1 and CDR2 from the germline V gene are LNHNV and YYDKDF (reference sequence). This CDR3 spans 15 amino acids. The DNA for the CDR3 is TGTGCCACCAGCAGAGCGACAGGGTCGAACACTGAAGCTTTCTTT. Translating it yields CATSRATGSNTEAFF.

This clonotype was found many times. The gene calls are TRBV24-1 and TRBJ2-1; weak D call: TRBD1 (6 bases). V was clipped by 4 bases and J by 3 bases, with 15 bases between them. CDR1 and CDR2 (germline): KGHDR, SFDVKD. This CDR3 contains 16 residues. The CDR3 DNA follows: TGTGCCACCAGTGACACGACAGGCAAGTACTACAATGAGCAGTTCTTC. Translation gives CATSDTTGKYYNEQFF.

The V and J genes are TRBV6-5 and TRBJ1-5; D gene ambiguous. V was trimmed by 5 bases and J by 3 bases, leaving 14 bases between them. The germline V gene encodes CDR1 MNHEY and CDR2 SVGAGI. The CDR3 is 15 residues long. CDR3 residues: CASSQGALDNQPQHF. As DNA, the CDR3 is TGTGCCAGCAGTCAAGGAGCTTTGGACAATCAGCCCCAGCATTTT.

This clonotype was seen just once. CDR3 DNA sequence: TGTGCCTGCTTGGGCGGGGGCCACACCGGGGAGCTGTTTTTT. This gives the protein CACLGGGHTGELFF. V is TRBV30 and J is TRBJ2-2; a weak D match, TRBD2 (7 bases). Per the germline V gene, CDR1 is GTSNPN and CDR2 is SVGIG (reference sequence). V dropped 6 bases and J dropped 3 bases, with 14 bases sitting between them. CDR3 size: 14 residues.

This clonotype was observed at least ten times. The chain is built from TRBV20-1 and TRBJ2-2; possible D gene TRBD1, 6 bases. With 3 bases removed from V and 5 bases from J, the gap between germline ends came to 16 bases. There are 15 residues in the CDR3. Germline CDR1 is DFQATT and CDR2 is SNEGSKA (reference sequence). CDR3 region: CSASRRGYGTGELFF. In DNA, the CDR3 is TGCAGTGCTAGTCGCAGGGGCTATGGGACCGGGGAGCTGTTTTTT.

This clonotype was recorded many times. The chain carries TRBV5-1 and TRBJ2-3; D possibly corresponds to TRBD1 (5 bases). The ends were cut back, 0 bases at V and 4 bases at J, with 9 bases in the middle. The CDR3 totals 14 residues. CDR1 and CDR2 from the germline V gene are SGHRS and YFSETQ. CDR3 protein: CASSLETGADTQYF. The CDR3 DNA reads TGCGCCAGCAGCTTGGAAACAGGTGCAGATACGCAGTATTTT.

This clonotype was seen many times. This rearrangement joins TRBV7-8 to TRBJ1-2; TRBD1 matches 7 bases. The CDR3 has 14 residues. Germline CDR1 reads SGHVS; CDR2 reads FQNEAQ. The V gene end was trimmed by 1 base and the J gene end by 7 bases; junction bases not matched to a gene: 6. The CDR3 region has the DNA TGTGCCAGCAGCTTAGGACAGGGCCTCTCTGGCTACACCTTC. Its protein is CASSLGQGLSGYTF. Complete variable domain (other parts from reference TRBV7-8 and TRBJ1-2): GAGVSQSPRYKVAKRGQDVALRCDPISGHVSLFWYQQALGQGPEFLTYFQNEAQLDKSGLPSDRFFAERPEGSVSTLKIQRTQQEDSAVYLCASSLGQGLSGYTFGSGTRLTVV.

This clonotype has ten or more counts. The chain uses TRBV12-5 and TRBJ1-2, with 8 bases identical to TRBD1. Germline values: CDR1 LGHNT, CDR2 FRNRAP. The CDR3 covers 15 residues. The V segment lost 5 bases and the J segment 4 bases; nucleotides outside the gene matches: 9. In nucleotides, the CDR3 is TGTGCTAGTGGTCCCACTCCAGGGGGCGTCTATGGCTACACCTTC. It codes for CASGPTPGGVYGYTF. The complete variable domain, with remaining parts taken from reference TRBV12-5 and TRBJ1-2, reads DARVTQTPRHKVTEMGQEVTMRCQPILGHNTVFWYRQTMMQGLELLAYFRNRAPLDDSGMPKDRFSAEMPDATLATLKIQPSEPRDSAVYFCASGPTPGGVYGYTFGSGTRLTVV.

Concerning this clonotype itself: A read error may explain this, as a much larger clone is one base away. This chain links TRBV29-1 with TRBJ2-5; 7 positions match TRBD1. J was trimmed by 5 bases and V by 4 bases; bases with no gene match: 4. This CDR3 comprises 12 residues. Looked up from germline, CDR1 is SQVTM and CDR2 is ANQGSEA. CDR3 residues: CSVGGGGETQYF. The CDR3 DNA reads as TGCAGCGTTGGAGGGGGCGGGGAGACCCAGTACTTC.